Below are 17 T cell receptor beta chains sequenced from a single sample in a study of T cells in localized non-small cell lung cancer. This table comes from immunoSEQ multiplex PCR, and its TCRdb copy is limited to in-frame clones, with some not included. Of about 5,600 clones listed, around a quarter are singletons. The sample in question was lung tumor tissue, obtained before any cancer treatment. The receptor source for this set is a female donor older than 55 with stage I lung adenocarcinoma.

This chain uses TRBV6-8 with TRBJ2-3, with 10 bases fitting TRBD2. CDR1 MNHGY and CDR2 SAAAGT come from the germline V gene. The CDR3 has 16 amino acids. J gave up 0 bases and V 10 bases, and 10 bases lay outside the gene matches. In DNA form, the CDR3 reads TGTGCCATCTCTGCCACTAGCGGGATTAGCACAGATACGCAGTATTTT. Translating gives CAISATSGISTDTQYF.

The chain has TRBV28 and TRBJ1-1; tentative D call: TRBD1 (5 bases). V was shortened by 6 bases and J by 1 base, with 18 bases between the two germline ends. The CDR3 has 16 residues. The V gene's germline CDR1 is MDHEN and CDR2 SYDVKM. CDR3 in amino acids: CASSSPPGRGNTEAFF. CDR3 in DNA: TGTGCCAGCAGCTCACCCCCGGGTAGGGGGAACACTGAAGCTTTCTTT.

This chain links TRBV6-8 with TRBJ2-7; D is possibly TRBD1 (6 bases). The CDR3 loop spans 14 amino acids. The V gene's germline CDR1 is MNHGY and CDR2 SAAAGT. The V gene lost 10 bases and the J gene lost 3 bases, with 19 bases spanning the gap. CDR3 loop: CAISELKGDYEQYF. DNA of the CDR3: TGTGCCATTTCGGAGCTGAAGGGGGACTACGAGCAGTACTTC.

This clone has more than one count but fewer than ten. V gene TRBV11-3 combines with J gene TRBJ1-5; tentatively, D is TRBD1 (5 bases). CDR3 length equals 15 residues. Trimming took off 2 bases at V and 6 bases at J, with 14 bases between the two ends. The germline gives CDR1 SGHNT, CDR2 YENEEA. CDR3 nucleotide sequence: TGTGCCAGCAGCTTATACGGGATTGGGGGTCAGCCCCAGCATTTT. It specifies CASSLYGIGGQPQHF.

In DNA form, the CDR3 reads TGTGCCAGTACCGTTATCGACAGGGGCAATCAGCCCCAGCATTTT. Protein sequence: CASTVIDRGNQPQHF. The chain has TRBV19 and TRBJ1-5; 7 nucleotides agree with TRBD1. Trimming took 7 bases from V and 2 from J; bases not matched to a gene: 8. The CDR3 length is 15 residues. CDR1 and CDR2 from the germline V gene are LNHDA and SQIVND (reference sequence).

This clone qualifies as medium-sized. The chain has TRBV18 and TRBJ2-7; D not resolved. Germline CDR1 KGHSH, CDR2 LQKENI. V dropped 3 bases and J dropped 1 base, with 10 bases sitting between them. This CDR3 spans 14 amino acids. The chain's CDR3 is CASSPSSMSYEQYF. The CDR3 nucleotides are TGTGCCAGCTCACCTTCCTCGATGTCCTACGAGCAGTACTTC. The full variable domain, completed using reference TRBV18 and TRBJ2-7, is NAGVMQNPRHLVRRRGQEARLRCSPMKGHSHVYWYRQLPEEGLKFMVYLQKENIIDESGMPKERFSAEFPKEGPSILRIQQVVRGDSAAYFCASSPSSMSYEQYFGPGTRLTVT.

The genes are TRBV19 and TRBJ2-7, with TRBD1 matching over 9 bases. The CDR3 is 14 amino acids. V dropped 6 bases and J dropped 2; count of bases not matched to a gene: 5. Germline V CDR1 and CDR2: LNHDA, SQIVND (reference sequence). CDR3 sequence: CASRENRGPYEQYF. CDR3 DNA: TGTGCCAGTAGGGAAAACAGGGGGCCCTACGAGCAGTACTTC.

The chain recombines TRBV5-1 with TRBJ2-5; 10 bases fit TRBD1. The CDR3 contains 16 residues. The germline gives CDR1 SGHRS, CDR2 YFSETQ. V dropped 4 bases and J dropped 4; count of bases not matched to a gene: 10. The CDR3 region is CASSDQGQGSGETQYF. The CDR3 region has the DNA TGCGCCAGCAGCGACCAGGGACAGGGGTCTGGAGAGACCCAGTACTTC.

The CDR3, as DNA: TGTGCCAGCAGTGAGGGGCAGGGAAGGTGGGACACTGAAGCTTTCTTT. It translates to CASSEGQGRWDTEAFF. The V gene is TRBV9, the J gene TRBJ1-1; TRBD1 is a possible D gene (5 bases). V shed 5 bases and J shed 3 bases, with 20 bases lying between them. There are 16 residues in the CDR3. Germline loops: CDR1 SGDLS, CDR2 YYNGEE.

The V gene is TRBV29-1, the J gene TRBJ1-1; D gene ambiguous. The CDR3 runs to 13 residues. The V gene lost 2 bases and the J gene lost 2 bases, with 9 bases spanning the gap. From germline, CDR1 is SQVTM and CDR2 ANQGSEA. CDR3 region: CSVESHTNTEAFF. The CDR3 nucleotides read TGCAGCGTTGAATCTCACACCAACACTGAAGCTTTCTTT.

CDR3 loop: CASTQRDREAFF. Written as DNA, the CDR3 is TGTGCCAGTACCCAGAGGGACAGAGAAGCTTTCTTT. The chain carries TRBV19 and TRBJ1-1, with 7 bases matching TRBD1. This CDR3 has 12 amino acids. With V trimmed by 7 bases and J by 8 bases, 7 bases remained unmatched. Germline assignment: CDR1 LNHDA and CDR2 SQIVND (reference sequence). The full variable domain, with the rest looked up from reference TRBV19 and TRBJ1-1, is DGGITQSPKYLFRKEGQNVTLSCEQNLNHDAMYWYRQDPGQGLRLIYYSQIVNDFQKGDIAEGYSVSREKKESFPLTVTSAQKNPTAFYLCASTQRDREAFFGQGTRLTVV.

V usage is TRBV12-5 and J usage is TRBJ2-1; D might be TRBD1 (6 bases). Trimming removed 5 bases from V and 8 bases from J, with 19 bases in between. Per the germline V gene, CDR1 is LGHNT and CDR2 is FRNRAP. This CDR3 region has 15 residues. CDR3 protein: CASGAGQTLGDEQFF. The CDR3 nucleotides read TGTGCTAGTGGTGCCGGACAGACCCTAGGGGATGAGCAGTTCTTC.

This sequence joins TRBV29-1 and TRBJ2-1, with TRBD2 matching over 13 bases. This CDR3 contains 15 residues. V shed 7 bases and J 8 bases; nucleotides not matched to a gene: 11. CDR1 and CDR2 (germline): SQVTM, ANQGSEA. The CDR3 nucleotides read TGCAGCGCCCGGACGACTAGCGGGGGGTCCTATGAGCAGTTCTTC. Translated, it gives CSARTTSGGSYEQFF.

This clone was seen a handful of times. The V call is TRBV28, the J call TRBJ2-2, with D perhaps matching TRBD2 (6 bases). CDR1 is MDHEN, CDR2 SYDVKM, per germline. The CDR3 length is 15 residues. V gave up 1 base and J gave up 6 bases, with 12 bases separating them. The CDR3 reads CASSLLGEEAGELFF. The CDR3 DNA reads as TGTGCCAGCAGTTTATTGGGGGAGGAGGCCGGGGAGCTGTTTTTT.

The chain has TRBV28 and TRBJ1-5, with a tentative D call TRBD1 (5 bases). The CDR3 covers 16 residues. CDR1 and CDR2 (germline): MDHEN, SYDVKM. Trimming left V 5 bases short and J 2 bases short, with 16 bases between. The chain's CDR3 is CASSPQTRGRNQPQHF. The CDR3 coding sequence is TGTGCCAGCAGTCCGCAGACCCGGGGCCGCAATCAGCCCCAGCATTTT.

In its sample, this clone was seen a few times. The chain employs TRBV19 and TRBJ2-7; tentatively, D is TRBD1 (6 bases). CDR1 is LNHDA, CDR2 SQIVND, per germline (reference sequence). The CDR3 sequence is 14 residues long. Trimming stripped 4 bases from V and 3 bases from J, with 13 bases between. CDR3 region: CASSTLTGLYEQYF. Here the CDR3 DNA reads TGTGCCAGTAGTACCCTGACAGGACTCTACGAGCAGTACTTC.

This clone showed up just a few times. The CDR3 coding sequence is TGTGCCAGCAGCTTGGACGGGGGATCAGATACGCAGTATTTT. Translation gives CASSLDGGSDTQYF. This chain joins TRBV11-3 and TRBJ2-3; D might be TRBD2 (6 bases). Germline-derived CDR1 and CDR2 are SGHNT and YENEEA. This CDR3 comprises 14 residues. V gave up 3 bases and J gave up 4 bases, with 11 bases separating them. The full variable domain, completed using reference TRBV11-3 and TRBJ2-3, is EAGVVQSPRYKIIEKKQPVAFWCNPISGHNTLYWYLQNLGQGPELLIRYENEEAVDDSQLPKDRFSAERLKGVDSTLKIQPAELGDSAVYLCASSLDGGSDTQYFGPGTRLTVL.